The rows below give T cell receptor beta chains drawn from one sample of a study of blood T cell repertoires in COVID-19. TCRdb's table, derived via immunoSEQ multiplex PCR, lists solely in-frame clones and lacks some. This table has about 240,000 clones, around nine tenths appearing once. The sequenced material came from peripheral blood. These receptors originate from a man aged 25-45 years with COVID-19, enrolled during active disease. CDR3s include the opening cysteine and the closing phenylalanine or tryptophan. The D gene is left open where the match is weak. The size field is filled for only some rows; it gives once, few, many or a size class.

NA | TRBJ2-1 | 16 | NA | TRBV6-5 | CASSYPATGSQYEQFF | TGTGCCAGCAGTTACCCCGCGACAGGCAGTCAATATGAGCAGTTCTTC
NA | TRBJ2-5 | 14 | TRBD2 | TRBV10-1 | CASSESGLAETQYF | TGCGCCAGCAGTGAGTCGGGACTAGCGGAGACCCAGTACTTC
NA | TRBJ1-2 | 14 | TRBD1 | TRBV2 | CASTKFDRAAGYTF | TGTGCCAGCACAAAGTTCGACAGGGCGGCGGGCTACACCTTC
NA | TRBJ1-4 | 15 | NA | TRBV4-1 | CASSQVPGGDEKLFF | TGCGCCAGCAGCCAAGTTCCGGGGGGGGATGAAAAACTGTTTTTT
NA | TRBJ2-3 | 15 | NA | TRBV7-9 | CASSFVRGAGDTQYF | TGTGCCAGCAGTTTCGTACGGGGGGCGGGAGATACGCAGTATTTT
NA | TRBJ1-4 | 16 | NA | TRBV6-1 | CASSEWAGTSNEKLFF | TGTGCCAGCAGTGAATGGGCCGGGACATCTAATGAAAAACTGTTTTTT
NA | TRBJ1-2 | 13 | TRBD1 | TRBV7-9 | CASSSDRGYGYTF | TGTGCCAGCAGCTCGGACAGGGGATACGGCTACACCTTC
NA | TRBJ1-1 | 14 | TRBD1 | TRBV6-5 | CASSTTGGYTEAFF | TGTGCCAGCAGCACGACAGGGGGCTACACTGAAGCTTTCTTT
NA | TRBJ1-5 | 13 | NA | TRBV7-9 | CASLGGWHQPQHF | TGTGCCAGCCTGGGGGGGTGGCATCAGCCCCAGCATTTT
few | TRBJ2-1 | 16 | TRBD2 | TRBV6-5 | CASSYSWAGGRNEQFF | TGTGCCAGCAGTTACTCGTGGGCGGGGGGGCGGAATGAGCAGTTCTTC
once | TRBJ1-5 | 13 | NA | TRBV2 | CASRGNRDQPQHF | TGTGCCAGCAGGGGGAACAGGGACCAGCCCCAGCATTTT
NA | TRBJ1-2 | 17 | TRBD1 | TRBV18 | CASSPEDSTGGEYGYTF | TGTGCCAGCTCACCCGAAGATTCGACAGGGGGCGAGTATGGCTACACCTTC
NA | TRBJ2-2 | 15 | NA | TRBV5-6 | CASSLGTANTGELFF | TGTGCCAGCAGCTTGGGGACAGCGAACACCGGGGAGCTGTTTTTT
NA | TRBJ1-4 | 14 | NA | TRBV5-1 | CASSLGGMNEKLFF | TGCGCCAGCAGCCTCGGCGGGATGAATGAAAAACTGTTTTTT
NA | TRBJ2-1 | 14 | NA | TRBV7-7 | CASSLSPGVNEQFF | TGTGCCAGCAGCTTATCTCCAGGGGTCAATGAGCAGTTCTTC
NA | TRBJ2-1 | 14 | TRBD2 | TRBV5-4 | CASSVAGGDNEQFF | TGTGCCAGCAGCGTAGCGGGGGGGGACAATGAGCAGTTCTTC
once | TRBJ1-2 | 13 | TRBD1 | TRBV5-5 | CASSTGTGGGYTF | TGTGCCAGCAGCACGGGGACAGGGGGGGGCTACACCTTC
NA | TRBJ2-1 | 15 | TRBD1 | TRBV5-4 | CASSRTGGVNNEQFF | TGTGCCAGCAGCCGGACAGGCGGAGTTAACAATGAGCAGTTCTTC
NA | TRBJ1-5 | 13 | NA | TRBV19 | CASSVLEDQPQHF | TGTGCCAGTAGTGTATTGGAGGATCAGCCCCAGCATTTT
NA | TRBJ2-1 | 16 | NA | TRBV7-2 | CASSLVQSIPYNEQFF | TGTGCCAGCAGCTTAGTTCAGTCGATCCCCTACAATGAGCAGTTCTTC
NA | TRBJ1-1 | 18 | TRBD1 | TRBV9 | CASGQTETGNHLYTEAFF | TGTGCCAGCGGGCAAACCGAGACAGGGAATCATTTGTACACTGAAGCTTTCTTT
NA | TRBJ1-3 | 16 | NA | TRBV5-4 | CASSLGGGSSGNTIYF | TGTGCCAGCAGCTTGGGGGGGGGCAGCTCTGGAAACACCATATATTTT
NA | TRBJ2-1 | 13 | NA | TRBV7-2 | CASSLVTPGEQFF | TGTGCCAGCAGCTTAGTAACCCCGGGTGAGCAGTTCTTC
NA | TRBJ1-6 | 14 | NA | TRBV6-5 | CASSQGGHNSPLHF | TGTGCCAGCAGCCAGGGTGGACATAATTCACCCCTCCACTTT
NA | TRBJ2-2 | 17 | TRBD2 | TRBV10-2 | CASSEGLAGGHGGELFF | TGCGCCAGCAGTGAGGGACTAGCGGGGGGCCATGGCGGGGAGCTGTTTTTT
NA | TRBJ1-6 | 12 | NA | TRBV7-9 | CASSFTDSPLHF | TGTGCCAGCAGCTTCACGGATTCACCCCTCCACTTT
NA | TRBJ1-1 | 13 | NA | TRBV7-3 | CASSLWANTEAFF | TGTGCCAGCAGCTTATGGGCGAACACTGAAGCTTTCTTT
NA | TRBJ1-2 | 16 | TRBD1 | TRBV5-1 | CASSLPGQGSVDGYTF | TGCGCCAGCAGTCTACCGGGACAGGGATCGGTGGATGGCTACACCTTC
NA | TRBJ1-4 | 14 | TRBD1 | TRBV30 | CAWSVGGTNEKLFF | TGTGCCTGGAGTGTAGGGGGCACTAATGAAAAACTGTTTTTT
NA | TRBJ2-2 | 16 | TRBD1 | TRBV2 | CASSEETGLNTGELFF | TGTGCCAGCAGTGAAGAGACAGGGCTGAACACCGGGGAGCTGTTTTTT
once | TRBJ1-2 | 12 | NA | TRBV29-1 | CSVKSAGIHYTF | TGCAGCGTAAAAAGCGCAGGGATTCACTACACCTTC
NA | TRBJ1-2 | 17 | NA | TRBV2 | CASSEANPRGALGRYTF | TGTGCCAGCAGTGAAGCCAATCCGCGGGGGGCGCTGGGTCGCTACACCTTC
NA | TRBJ1-3 | 16 | NA | TRBV4-1 | CASSQEGGSSGNTIYF | TGCGCCAGCAGCCAAGAAGGCGGAAGCTCTGGAAACACCATATATTTT
NA | TRBJ1-3 | 18 | TRBD1 | TRBV7-9 | CASSPGQVGSYSGNTIYF | TGTGCCAGCAGTCCAGGACAGGTGGGATCGTATTCTGGAAACACCATATATTTT
NA | TRBJ2-7 | 16 | NA | TRBV5-1 | CASSHLTRQSSYEQYF | TGCGCCAGCAGCCATCTCACCAGACAGAGCTCCTACGAGCAGTACTTC
NA | TRBJ2-2 | 15 | TRBD2 | TRBV28 | CASRLGLVNTGELFF | TGTGCCAGCAGGCTGGGACTAGTCAACACCGGGGAGCTGTTTTTT
NA | TRBJ1-2 | 13 | NA | TRBV4-1 | CASSQESNYGYTF | TGCGCCAGCAGCCAAGAGAGCAACTATGGCTACACCTTC
NA | TRBJ1-6 | 15 | NA | TRBV10-3 | CAISEPRGTGSPLHF | TGTGCCATCAGTGAGCCCCGGGGAACTGGTTCACCCCTCCACTTT
NA | TRBJ2-1 | 12 | NA | TRBV6-5 | CASTTLGDEQFF | TGTGCCAGCACTACCTTGGGAGATGAGCAGTTCTTC
NA | TRBJ1-2 | 14 | NA | TRBV4-1 | CASSPSGVDYGYTF | TGCGCCAGCAGCCCTAGCGGAGTGGACTATGGCTACACCTTC
NA | TRBJ2-7 | 14 | NA | TRBV2 | CASSSNQGSYEQYF | TGTGCCAGCAGTTCCAATCAGGGTTCCTACGAGCAGTACTTC
NA | TRBJ1-1 | 16 | TRBD1 | TRBV25-1 | CASSDPQGARGTEAFF | TGTGCCAGCAGTGACCCACAGGGGGCGCGGGGCACTGAAGCTTTCTTT
NA | TRBJ2-3 | 13 | NA | TRBV3-1/TRBV3-2 | CASSQEYTDTQYF | TGTGCCAGCAGCCAAGAGTACACAGATACGCAGTATTTT
NA | TRBJ1-1 | 13 | NA | TRBV2 | CASSSDSYAEAFF | TGTGCCAGCAGCTCCGACTCATACGCTGAAGCTTTCTTT
NA | TRBJ2-7 | 15 | TRBD2 | TRBV2 | CASSPQGLAGYEQYF | TGTGCCAGCAGTCCCCAGGGACTAGCCGGCTACGAGCAGTACTTC
NA | TRBJ1-4 | 12 | NA | TRBV2 | CASRISNEKLFF | TGTGCCAGCAGGATTAGTAATGAAAAACTGTTTTTT
once | TRBJ2-7 | 16 | TRBD1 | TRBV25-1 | CASSPQTGGYVDEQYF | TGTGCCAGCAGTCCACAGACAGGGGGCTATGTTGACGAGCAGTACTTC